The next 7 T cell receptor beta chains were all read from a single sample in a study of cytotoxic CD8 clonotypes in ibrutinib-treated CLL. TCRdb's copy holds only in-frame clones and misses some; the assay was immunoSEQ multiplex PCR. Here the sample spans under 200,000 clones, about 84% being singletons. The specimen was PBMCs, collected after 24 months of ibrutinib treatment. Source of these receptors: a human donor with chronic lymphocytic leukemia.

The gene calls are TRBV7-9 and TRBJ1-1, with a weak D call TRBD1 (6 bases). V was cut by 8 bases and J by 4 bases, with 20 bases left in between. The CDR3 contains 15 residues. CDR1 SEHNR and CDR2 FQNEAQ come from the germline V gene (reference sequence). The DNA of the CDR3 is TGTGCCAGCCGATCGGACCGGGGGGCAAGCACTGAAGCTTTCTTT. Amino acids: CASRSDRGASTEAFF.

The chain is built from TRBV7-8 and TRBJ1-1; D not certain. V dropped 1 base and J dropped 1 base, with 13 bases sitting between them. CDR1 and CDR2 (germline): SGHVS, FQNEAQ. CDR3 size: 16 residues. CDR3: CASSLVFFRQNTEAFF. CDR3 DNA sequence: TGTGCCAGCAGCTTAGTTTTCTTTCGGCAGAACACTGAAGCTTTCTTT.

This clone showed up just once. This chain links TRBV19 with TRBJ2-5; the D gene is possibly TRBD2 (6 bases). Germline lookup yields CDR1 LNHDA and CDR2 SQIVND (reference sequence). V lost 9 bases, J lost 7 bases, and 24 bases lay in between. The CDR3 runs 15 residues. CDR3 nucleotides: TGTGCCAGGTGGGGCTTGGCTAGCGCGGACGGGACCCAGTACTTC. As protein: CARWGLASADGTQYF.

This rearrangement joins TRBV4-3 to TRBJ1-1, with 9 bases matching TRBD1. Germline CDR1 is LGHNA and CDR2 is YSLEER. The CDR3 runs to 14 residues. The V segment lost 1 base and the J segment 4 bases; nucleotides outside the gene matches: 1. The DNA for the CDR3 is TGCGCCAGCAGCCAAGCGGACAGGGGCACTGAAGCTTTCTTT. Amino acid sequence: CASSQADRGTEAFF.

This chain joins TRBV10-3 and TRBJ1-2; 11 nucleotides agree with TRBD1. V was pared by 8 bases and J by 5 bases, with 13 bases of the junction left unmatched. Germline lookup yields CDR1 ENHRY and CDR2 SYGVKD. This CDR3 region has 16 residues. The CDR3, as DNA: TGTGCCATCGAGGATCGGACAGGGGGCATCGGGTATGGCTACACCTTC. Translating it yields CAIEDRTGGIGYGYTF.

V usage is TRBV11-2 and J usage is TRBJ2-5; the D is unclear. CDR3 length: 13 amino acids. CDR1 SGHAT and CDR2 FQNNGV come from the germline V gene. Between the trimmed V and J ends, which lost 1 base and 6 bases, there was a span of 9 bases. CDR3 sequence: CASSLGSSQTQYF. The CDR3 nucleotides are TGTGCCAGCAGCTTAGGGTCCTCGCAGACCCAGTACTTC.

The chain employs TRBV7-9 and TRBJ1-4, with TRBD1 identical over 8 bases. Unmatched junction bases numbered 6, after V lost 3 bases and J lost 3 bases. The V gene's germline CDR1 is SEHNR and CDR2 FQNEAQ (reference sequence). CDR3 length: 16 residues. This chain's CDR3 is CASSFGQGRPNEKLFF. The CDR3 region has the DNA TGTGCCAGCAGCTTTGGACAGGGCCGACCTAATGAAAAACTGTTTTTT.